The table lists the clone carrying this TCR beta chain with a few counts. Amplification targeted TCR beta CDR3 regions from RNA transcripts. First-round RT-PCR with HTBI primers amplified the TCR CDR3 region. TCRdb fed the multiplex PCR reads into MiXCR, producing one record per CDR3 protein. The data show roughly 740,000 distinct CDR3 sequences, with 15% to 20% seen just once and around 7.7% held by the top ten. Trimming pared 3 bases from V and 4 bases from J, leaving 9 bases between. There are 14 residues in the CDR3. Per germline, CDR1 KGHDR and CDR2 SFDVKD. This record belongs to a study of T cells in Graves' hyperthyroidism and ophthalmopathy.

This rearrangement joins TRBV24-1 to TRBJ1-3; D gene ambiguous. The sequencing input was blood. The TCR comes from a man aged 18-30 years with Graves' hyperthyroidism. Here the CDR3 DNA reads TGTGCCACCAGTGATACCCGGGGAGGAAACACCATATATTTT. It is translated as CATSDTRGGNTIYF.